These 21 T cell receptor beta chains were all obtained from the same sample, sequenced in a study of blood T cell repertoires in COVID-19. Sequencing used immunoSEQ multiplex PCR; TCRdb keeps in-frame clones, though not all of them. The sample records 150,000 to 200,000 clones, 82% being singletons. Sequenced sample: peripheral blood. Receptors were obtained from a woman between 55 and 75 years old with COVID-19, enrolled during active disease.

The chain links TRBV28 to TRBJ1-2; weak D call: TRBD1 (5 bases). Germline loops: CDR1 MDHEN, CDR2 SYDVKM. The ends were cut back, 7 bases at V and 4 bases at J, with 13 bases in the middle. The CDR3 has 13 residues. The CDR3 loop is CASNLPGIYGYTF. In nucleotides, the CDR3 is TGTGCCAGCAACCTTCCAGGGATCTATGGCTACACCTTC.

The chain's CDR3 is CAWSVGPDQPQHF. The CDR3 nucleotides are TGTGCCTGGAGTGTGGGGCCCGACCAGCCCCAGCATTTT. The chain combines TRBV30 with TRBJ1-5, with a possible D match to TRBD1 (5 bases). The CDR3 has 13 amino acids. The germline V gene encodes CDR1 GTSNPN and CDR2 SVGIG (reference sequence). Trimming removed 0 bases at V and 7 bases at J, with 10 bases between.

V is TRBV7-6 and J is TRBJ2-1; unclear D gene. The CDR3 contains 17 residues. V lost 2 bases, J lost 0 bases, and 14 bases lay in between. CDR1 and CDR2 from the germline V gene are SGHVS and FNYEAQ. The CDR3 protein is CASSLIMAVNSYNEQFF. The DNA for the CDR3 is TGTGCCAGCAGCTTAATTATGGCGGTTAACTCCTACAATGAGCAGTTCTTC.

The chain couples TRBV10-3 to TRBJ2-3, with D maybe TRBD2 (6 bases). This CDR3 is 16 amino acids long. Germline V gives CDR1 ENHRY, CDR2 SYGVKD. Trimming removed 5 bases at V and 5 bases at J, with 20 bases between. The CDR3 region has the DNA TGTGCCATCAGTCTTGATCGGGACTCCCCGTTAGATACGCAGTATTTT. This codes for CAISLDRDSPLDTQYF.

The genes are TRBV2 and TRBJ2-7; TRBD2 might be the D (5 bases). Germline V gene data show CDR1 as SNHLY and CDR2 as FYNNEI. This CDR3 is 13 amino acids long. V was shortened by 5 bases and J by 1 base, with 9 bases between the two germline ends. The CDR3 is CASSSQRSYEQYF. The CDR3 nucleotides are TGTGCCAGCAGTTCCCAGCGGTCCTACGAGCAGTACTTC.

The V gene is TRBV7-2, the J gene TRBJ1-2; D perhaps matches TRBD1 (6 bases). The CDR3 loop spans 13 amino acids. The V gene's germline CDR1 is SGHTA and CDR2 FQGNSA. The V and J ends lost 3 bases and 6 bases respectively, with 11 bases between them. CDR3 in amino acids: CASSFGTRDGYTF. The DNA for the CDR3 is TGTGCCAGCAGCTTCGGGACACGTGATGGCTACACCTTC. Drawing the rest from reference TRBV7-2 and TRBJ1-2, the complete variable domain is GAGVSQSPSNKVTEKGKDVELRCDPISGHTALYWYRQSLGQGLEFLIYFQGNSAPDKSGLPSDRFSAERTGGSVSTLTIQRTQQEDSAVYLCASSFGTRDGYTFGSGTRLTVV.

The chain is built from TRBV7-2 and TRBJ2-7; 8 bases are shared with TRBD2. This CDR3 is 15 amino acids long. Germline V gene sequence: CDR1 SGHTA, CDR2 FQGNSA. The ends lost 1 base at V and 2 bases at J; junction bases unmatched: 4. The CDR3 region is CASSLGSGEAYEQYF. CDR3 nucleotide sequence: TGTGCCAGCAGCTTAGGTAGCGGGGAAGCCTACGAGCAGTACTTC.

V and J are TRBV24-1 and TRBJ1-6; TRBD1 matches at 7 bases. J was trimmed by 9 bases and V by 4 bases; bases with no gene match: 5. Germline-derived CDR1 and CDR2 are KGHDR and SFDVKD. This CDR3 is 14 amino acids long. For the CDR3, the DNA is TGTGCCACCAGTGACGGGACAGCGGGTTCACCCCTCCACTTT. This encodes CATSDGTAGSPLHF.

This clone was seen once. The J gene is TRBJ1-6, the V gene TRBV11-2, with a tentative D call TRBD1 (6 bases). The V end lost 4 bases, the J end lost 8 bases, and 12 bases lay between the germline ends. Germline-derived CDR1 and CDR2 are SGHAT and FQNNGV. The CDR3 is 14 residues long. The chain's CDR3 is CASSSRGNHSPLHF. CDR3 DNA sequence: TGTGCCAGCAGCTCCAGGGGTAATCATTCACCCCTCCACTTT.

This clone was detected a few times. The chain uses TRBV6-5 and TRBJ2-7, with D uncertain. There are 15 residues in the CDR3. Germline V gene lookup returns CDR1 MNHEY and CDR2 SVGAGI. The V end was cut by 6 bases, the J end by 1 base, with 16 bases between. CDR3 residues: CASRPTNFASYEQYV. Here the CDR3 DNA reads TGTGCCAGCAGACCCACAAATTTTGCTTCCTACGAGCAGTACGTC.

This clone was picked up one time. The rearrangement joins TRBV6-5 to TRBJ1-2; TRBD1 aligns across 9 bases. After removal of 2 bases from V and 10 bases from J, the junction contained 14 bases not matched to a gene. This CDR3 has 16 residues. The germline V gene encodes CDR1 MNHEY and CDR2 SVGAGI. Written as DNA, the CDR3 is TGTGCCAGCAGTTACCGGGGCACAGGGGGCCGGGGTGACTACACCTTC. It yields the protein CASSYRGTGGRGDYTF.

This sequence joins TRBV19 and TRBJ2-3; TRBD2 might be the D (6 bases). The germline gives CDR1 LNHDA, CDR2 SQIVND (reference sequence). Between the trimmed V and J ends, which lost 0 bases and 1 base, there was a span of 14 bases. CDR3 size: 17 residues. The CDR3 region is CASSIEGGRPGTDTQYF. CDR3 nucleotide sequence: TGTGCCAGTAGTATAGAGGGGGGAAGACCGGGCACAGATACGCAGTATTTT.

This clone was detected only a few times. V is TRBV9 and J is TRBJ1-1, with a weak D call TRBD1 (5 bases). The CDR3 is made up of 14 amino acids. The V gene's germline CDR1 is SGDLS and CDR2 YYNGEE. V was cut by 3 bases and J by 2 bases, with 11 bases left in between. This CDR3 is CASSAFDRNTEAFF. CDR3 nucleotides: TGTGCCAGCAGCGCCTTCGACAGAAACACTGAAGCTTTCTTT.

This CDR3 reads CSVEGRDRVYGYTF. DNA for the CDR3: TGCAGCGTTGAAGGCCGGGACAGGGTCTATGGCTACACCTTC. V usage is TRBV29-1 and J usage is TRBJ1-2; 9 bases are shared with TRBD1. This CDR3 has 14 residues. The germline V gene encodes CDR1 SQVTM and CDR2 ANQGSEA. The ends lost 1 base at V and 4 bases at J; junction bases unmatched: 4.

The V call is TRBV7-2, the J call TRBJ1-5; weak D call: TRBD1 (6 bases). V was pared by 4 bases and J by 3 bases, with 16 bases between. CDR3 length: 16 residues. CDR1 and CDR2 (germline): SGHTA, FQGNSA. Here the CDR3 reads CASSSARGGANQPQHF. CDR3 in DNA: TGTGCCAGCAGCTCCGCCCGCGGGGGGGCCAATCAGCCCCAGCATTTT. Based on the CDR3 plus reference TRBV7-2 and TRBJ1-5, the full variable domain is GAGVSQSPSNKVTEKGKDVELRCDPISGHTALYWYRQSLGQGLEFLIYFQGNSAPDKSGLPSDRFSAERTGGSVSTLTIQRTQQEDSAVYLCASSSARGGANQPQHFGDGTRLSIL.

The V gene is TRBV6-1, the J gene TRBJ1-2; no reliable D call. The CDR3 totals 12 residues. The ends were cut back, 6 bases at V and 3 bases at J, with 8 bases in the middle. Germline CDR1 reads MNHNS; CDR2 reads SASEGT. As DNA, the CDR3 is TGTGCCAGCAGCCCCGGGGACTATGGCTACACCTTC. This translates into CASSPGDYGYTF.

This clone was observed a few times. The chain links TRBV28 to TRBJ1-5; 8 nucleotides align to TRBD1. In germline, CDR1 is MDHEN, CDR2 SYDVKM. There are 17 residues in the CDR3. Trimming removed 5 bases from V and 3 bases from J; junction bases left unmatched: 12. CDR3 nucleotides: TGTGCCAGCAGTCCACGACGTAGACAGGGGACCAATCAGCCCCAGCATTTT. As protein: CASSPRRRQGTNQPQHF. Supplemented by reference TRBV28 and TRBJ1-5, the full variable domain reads DVKVTQSSRYLVKRTGEKVFLECVQDMDHENMFWYRQDPGLGLRLIYFSYDVKMKEKGDIPEGYSVSREKKERFSLILESASTNQTSMYLCASSPRRRQGTNQPQHFGDGTRLSIL.

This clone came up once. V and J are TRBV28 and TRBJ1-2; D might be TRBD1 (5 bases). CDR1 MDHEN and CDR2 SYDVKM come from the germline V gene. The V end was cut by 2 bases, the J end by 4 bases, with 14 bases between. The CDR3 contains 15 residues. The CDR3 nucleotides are TGTGCCAGCAGTTTAATGGTGGGGGGGGGCTATGGCTACACCTTC. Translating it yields CASSLMVGGGYGYTF.

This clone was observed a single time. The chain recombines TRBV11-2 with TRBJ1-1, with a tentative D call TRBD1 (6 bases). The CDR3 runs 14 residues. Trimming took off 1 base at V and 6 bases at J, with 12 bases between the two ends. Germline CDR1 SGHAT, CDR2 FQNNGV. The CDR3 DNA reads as TGTGCCAGCAGCTTAGGCAGGGGAATACCTGAAGCTTTCTTT. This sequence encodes CASSLGRGIPEAFF.

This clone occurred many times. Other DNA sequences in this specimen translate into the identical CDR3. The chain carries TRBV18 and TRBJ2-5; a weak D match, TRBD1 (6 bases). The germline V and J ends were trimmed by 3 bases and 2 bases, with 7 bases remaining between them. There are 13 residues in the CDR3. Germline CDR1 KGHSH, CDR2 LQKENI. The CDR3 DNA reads TGTGCCAGCTCACCTGGACAGCAAGAGACCCAGTACTTC. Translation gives CASSPGQQETQYF.

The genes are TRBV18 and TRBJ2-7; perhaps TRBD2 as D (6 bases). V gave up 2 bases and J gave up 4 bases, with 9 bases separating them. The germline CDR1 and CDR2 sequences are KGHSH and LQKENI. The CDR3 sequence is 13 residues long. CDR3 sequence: CASSPWGGYEQYV. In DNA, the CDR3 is TGTGCCAGCTCACCATGGGGAGGTTACGAGCAGTACGTC.